This T cell receptor (beta chain) was recorded in a study of T cell responses to AZD1222 COVID-19 vaccine (dated by TCRdb to about 2021). At the level of the whole study: AZD1222 recipients whose second dose came at about 4 weeks and those whose second dose came at about 12 weeks were combined into one group, since spike-specific TCR depth and breadth did not differ between the two schedules. TCR sequencing was performed for 230 to 250 trial participants, of whom 207 were given two doses of AZD1222 and about 25 were given two doses of MenACWY control vaccine. Trial participants were enrolled into age subgroups of 18-55, 56-69 and 70-plus years, which contained approximately 150, 30 and 60 TCR-sequenced participants, respectively.

Here is what the overall study found, with its caveats: The 56-69-year group was small, and its depth increase did not reach significance, likely because of low power. Vaccine-associated CD4 TCRs spanned the whole spike protein, with dominant responses in regions 160-218 and 743-854. Reportedly, close to half of the unique spike-specific TCRs recognized epitopes lying outside the regions that are mutated in the B.1.351 and B.1.1.7 variants. Participants were mostly white British, with more females than males. The authors suggested clonal diversity may have been underestimated. Conclusions about previously exposed vaccinees are limited, since just a handful of AZD1222 recipients were seropositive for SARS-CoV-2 at baseline. Because no day 14 peak-response samples were available, the repertoires could be characterized only after the peak T cell response. A significant rise in spike-specific TCR breadth and depth was observed after two AZD1222 doses relative to day 0 and relative to MenACWY recipients.

In the case of this clone: The specificity of this receptor is unknown. Base-call qualities are not available, and no considerably larger clone is one nucleotide away.

The CDR3, cysteine through phenylalanine, is 11 amino acids long. The read is trimmed to its CDR3 DNA, 33 bases read in frame from base 1. V and J are truncated by 0 bases and 2 bases respectively, leaving an intervening sequence of 2 bases. Sequences DFQATT (CDR1) and SNEGSKA (CDR2) are obtained from the germline V gene (reference sequence). The CDR3 regions of human TCRbeta chains were subjected to immunosequencing. In the original analysis: TCRs in the repertoires were matched against a reference library of SARS-CoV-2-specific TCRs that had been generated with the MIRA antigen-specificity platform. Breadth was defined as the fraction of unique TCRs that were SARS-CoV-2-associated, and depth was defined as the fraction of total T cells that were SARS-CoV-2-associated. Using the MIRA data, every spike-specific TCR was mapped to the spike region that the TCR reacted to and assigned to either a CD4 or a CD8 class. Log10-transformed breadth and depth values were compared by one-way ANOVA with Sidak's multiple comparisons tests. Drawn from immuneACCESS, this table holds only the in-frame rearrangements with V and J called that TCRdb kept. Clones are partly lost; checked studies trace under half to an unresolved V gene and leave the rest unexplained. V and J calls and clone size are those listed in that table; D and trimming were worked out from the DNA. This sample holds 93,000 or so clones; roughly nine tenths were observed only once. Of the sample, about 48% falls within the top ten clones.

In light of the paper, this sample's time point label describes: baseline before first vaccination. Samples from vaccinated people were obtained from the UK trials COV001 and COV002, which included a single-blind randomized controlled phase 2/3 trial of AZD1222 (ChAdOx1 nCoV-19) in healthy adults. For TCRbeta chain sequencing, PBMC samples from trial participants were taken at day 0 and at day 28 after the second dose. This clonotype originated in an adult in good health. Recombination linked TRBV20-1 to TRBJ2-7; the D gene remains uncertain. This specimen consisted of peripheral blood, obtained on day 0 of AZD1222 vaccination. The CDR3 here reads CSARDTYEQYF. The DNA sequence follows: TGCAGTGCTAGAGATACCTACGAGCAGTACTTC.